The 2 T cell receptor beta chains reported below all come from one sample, sequenced in a study of T cells in Graves' hyperthyroidism and ophthalmopathy. TCR beta CDR3 regions were amplified from RNA. A first-round RT-PCR of the TCR CDR3 used the HTBI primer set. TCRdb ran MiXCR on the multiplex PCR reads and lists one entry per CDR3 protein. The sample lists roughly 710,000 distinct CDR3 sequences, around 40% seen once, with around 29% in the top ten. The sequencing sample was made of blood. These receptors were collected from a woman in her thirties or forties with Graves' hyperthyroidism.

The V call is TRBV7-2, the J call TRBJ1-6, with D possibly being TRBD1 (6 bases). The germline V gene encodes CDR1 SGHTA and CDR2 FQGNSA. V gave up 7 bases and J gave up 7 bases, with 20 bases separating them. The CDR3 spans 16 residues. The CDR3 nucleotides are TGTGCCAGCACCTTTCCTAGACAGGCGGGAAATTCACCCCTCCACTTT. It encodes CASTFPRQAGNSPLHF.

This clonotype was seen a few times. The chain joins TRBV19 to TRBJ1-4; possible D gene TRBD1, 5 bases. The germline V gene encodes CDR1 LNHDA and CDR2 SQIVND (reference sequence). The CDR3 contains 15 residues. V lost 1 base and J lost 10, with 16 bases in between. The CDR3 nucleotides are TGTGCCAGTAGTATAGGGGTCGGGGCTATTGGAAAACTGTTTTTT. Its translation: CASSIGVGAIGKLFF.